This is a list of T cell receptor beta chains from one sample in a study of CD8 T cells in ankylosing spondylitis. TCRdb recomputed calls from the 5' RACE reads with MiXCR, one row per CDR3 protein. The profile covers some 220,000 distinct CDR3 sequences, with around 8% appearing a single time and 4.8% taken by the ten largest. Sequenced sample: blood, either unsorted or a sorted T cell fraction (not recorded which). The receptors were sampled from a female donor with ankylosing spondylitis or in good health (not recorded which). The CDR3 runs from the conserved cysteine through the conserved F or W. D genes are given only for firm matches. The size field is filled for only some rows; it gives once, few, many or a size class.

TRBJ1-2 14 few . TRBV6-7 CAPPAEGGKDGYTF TGTGCCCCTCCCGCCGAGGGGGGGAAGGATGGCTACACCTTC
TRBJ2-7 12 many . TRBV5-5 CASSDQGSEQYF TGTGCCAGCAGCGACCAGGGTTCCGAGCAGTACTTC
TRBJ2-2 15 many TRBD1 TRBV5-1 CASSPRTGKTGELFF TGCGCCAGCAGCCCGAGGACAGGGAAGACCGGGGAGCTGTTTTTT
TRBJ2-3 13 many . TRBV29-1 CSVNSGFTDTQYF TGCAGCGTTAATAGCGGTTTCACAGATACGCAGTATTTT
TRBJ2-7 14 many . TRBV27 CASRNRSPGYEQYF TGTGCCAGCAGGAACAGGTCCCCCGGGTACGAGCAGTACTTC
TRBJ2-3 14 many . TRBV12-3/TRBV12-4 CASSFQLQGDPQYF TGTGCCAGCAGTTTTCAACTACAAGGGGATCCGCAGTATTTT
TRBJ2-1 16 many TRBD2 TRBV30 CAWSPRTSGRIGEQFF TGTGCCTGGAGTCCTCGGACTAGCGGGAGGATAGGTGAGCAGTTCTTC
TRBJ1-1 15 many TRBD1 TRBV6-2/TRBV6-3 CASVGRQGVNTEAFF TGTGCCAGCGTCGGGAGGCAGGGGGTGAACACTGAAGCTTTCTTT
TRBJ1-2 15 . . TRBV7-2 CASSQMGGEGYGYTF TGTGCCAGCAGCCAGATGGGGGGCGAAGGGTATGGCTACACCTTC
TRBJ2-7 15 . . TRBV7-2 CASSTAGTPTYGQYF TGTGCCAGCAGCACGGCCGGGACGCCAACCTACGGGCAGTACTTC
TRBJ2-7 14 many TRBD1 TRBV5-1 CASSLRQGPDEQYF TGCGCCAGCAGCTTAAGACAGGGACCCGATGAGCAGTACTTC
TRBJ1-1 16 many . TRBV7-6 CASSPLQGDPNTEAFF TGTGCCAGCAGCCCGCTACAAGGGGACCCGAACACTGAAGCTTTCTTT
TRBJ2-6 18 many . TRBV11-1 CASSLLSQLISGANVLTF TGTGCCAGCAGCTTATTGTCACAGCTTATTTCTGGGGCCAACGTCCTGACTTTC